This T cell receptor beta chain was sequenced for a study of T cell repertoires in cytomegalovirus infection. The germline V and J ends were trimmed by 5 bases and 2 bases, with 13 bases remaining between them. This CDR3 has 14 residues. Germline V gene sequence: CDR1 DFQATT, CDR2 SNEGSKA (reference sequence). TCRdb itself ran the reads through MiXCR, one entry per CDR3 protein. The data hold roughly 500,000 distinct CDR3 sequences, with 30% to 35% observed a single time. This clonotype has just a few counts. The antigen is undetermined. The sample in question was cultured PBMCs, obtained from culture after CMV antigen stimulation. This chain connects TRBV20-1 to TRBJ1-5; D is uncertain. This sequence originates from a human donor in good health (CMV status not recorded). Some clones in this sample may be carry-over from other donors' samples. In nucleotides, the CDR3 is TGCAGTGCTGCTGGCGGCTTCGGCAATCAGCCCCAGCATTTT. Residues: CSAAGGFGNQPQHF.